A selection of T cell receptor beta chains follows, all from one sample in a study of patients and donors after allogeneic stem cell transplantation. Each CDR3 protein gets one entry after TCRdb re-called the RT-PCR reads with MiXCR. The table has approximately 200,000 distinct CDR3 sequences, roughly 40% seen once. The sample consisted of blood, either unsorted or a sorted T cell fraction (not recorded which). The receptors here all came from a human donor who was either an allogeneic HSCT recipient or a stem cell or donor lymphocyte infusion donor (not recorded which). It is not recorded whose cells these are; they may come from a transplant donor. The CDR3 runs from the conserved cysteine through the conserved F or W. The D gene is left open where the match is weak. Clone size is shown for a subset of rows, as once, few, many or a class of expanded clone.

>TRBD1|few|TRBV6-2/TRBV6-3|TRBJ2-4
CASRARTGPDIQYF
TGTGCCAGCAGGGCAAGGACAGGGCCGGACATTCAGTACTTC
>NA|NA|TRBV27|TRBJ2-2
CASSLQGGSPGGGELFF
TGTGCCAGCAGTTTACAGGGAGGTAGCCCTGGGGGCGGGGAGCTGTTTTTT
>TRBD1|NA|TRBV4-3|TRBJ1-6
CASSQDLQGARDSPLHF
TGCGCCAGCAGCCAAGATCTCCAGGGGGCCCGTGATTCACCCCTCCACTTT
>TRBD2|NA|TRBV9|TRBJ2-1
CASSVGTSDQDEQFF
TGTGCCAGCAGCGTAGGGACTAGCGATCAGGATGAGCAGTTCTTC
>TRBD2|NA|TRBV4-1|TRBJ2-2
CASSQDDRLGGRESSGELFF
TGCGCCAGCAGCCAAGATGACCGGTTGGGAGGGAGGGAAAGCTCCGGGGAGCTGTTTTTT
>NA|NA|TRBV12-3/TRBV12-4|TRBJ1-5
CASSLRQENQPQHF
TGTGCCAGCAGTTTACGGCAGGAAAATCAGCCCCAGCATTTT
>NA|few|TRBV27|TRBJ1-1
CASSFQGGANTEAFF
TGTGCCAGCAGTTTTCAGGGAGGGGCGAACACTGAAGCTTTCTTT
>TRBD1|NA|TRBV7-3|TRBJ2-7
CASSYEQGDSYEQYF
TGTGCCAGCAGCTACGAACAGGGGGACTCCTACGAGCAGTACTTC
>NA|NA|TRBV20-1|TRBJ1-1
CSARVRGNTEAFF
TGCAGTGCTAGGGTCAGGGGGAACACTGAAGCTTTCTTT
>TRBD1|NA|TRBV14|TRBJ1-1
CASSHISGQGDTEAFF
TGTGCCAGCAGCCACATTTCCGGACAGGGGGACACTGAAGCTTTCTTT
>NA|NA|TRBV21-1|TRBJ2-7
CASSRPSRQGRTYEQYF
TGTGCCAGCAGCCGACCCTCTAGACAGGGGCGAACCTACGAGCAGTACTTC
>TRBD1|NA|TRBV27|TRBJ1-6
CASSLDRARTPLHF
TGTGCCAGCAGTTTAGACAGGGCCAGGACACCCCTCCACTTT
>NA|NA|TRBV5-6|TRBJ2-1
CASSLGNTDEQFF
TGTGCCAGCAGCTTGGGGAACACCGATGAGCAGTTCTTC
>NA|NA|TRBV7-2|TRBJ2-1
CASSFKGSSYNEQFF
TGTGCCAGCAGCTTCAAGGGGAGCTCCTACAATGAGCAGTTCTTC
>NA|NA|TRBV29-1|TRBJ1-2
CSVAAGQDYGYTF
TGCAGCGTTGCGGCAGGGCAGGACTATGGCTACACCTTC
>NA|NA|TRBV4-2|TRBJ2-3
CASSPRGGMPGGTQYF
TGTGCCAGCAGCCCGAGGGGTGGGATGCCGGGTGGTACGCAGTATTTT
>NA|NA|TRBV9|TRBJ1-6
CASSVELNSPLHF
TGTGCCAGCAGCGTAGAGTTAAATTCACCCCTCCACTTT
>NA|NA|TRBV7-9|TRBJ1-2
CASSLRGSDGYTF
TGTGCCAGCAGCTTAAGGGGGTCGGATGGCTACACCTTC
>NA|NA|TRBV9|TRBJ1-5
CASSQGGEPQHF
TGTGCCAGCAGCCAAGGCGGGGAGCCCCAGCATTTT
>NA|many|TRBV20-1|TRBJ1-4
CSASMDSATNEKLFF
TGCAGTGCTAGCATGGACAGTGCAACTAATGAAAAACTGTTTTTT
>NA|few|TRBV28|TRBJ1-2
CASSTANYGYTF
TGTGCCAGCAGTACGGCTAACTATGGCTACACCTTC
>TRBD1|few|TRBV6-5|TRBJ1-1
CASSDLTGSTEAFF
TGTGCCAGCAGTGACCTGACAGGGAGCACTGAAGCTTTCTTT
>NA|few|TRBV24-1|TRBJ1-1
CATSDQGVHGAFF
TGTGCCACCAGTGATCAGGGAGTTCATGGAGCTTTCTTT
>NA|few|TRBV28|TRBJ1-6
CASSWAGNESPLHF
TGTGCCAGCAGTTGGGCAGGGAACGAATCACCCCTCCACTTT
>NA|few|TRBV5-1|TRBJ2-1
CASSPALGYNEEQFF
TGCGCCAGCAGCCCAGCTCTAGGTTACAATGAAGAGCAGTTCTTC
>TRBD2|NA|TRBV11-2|TRBJ2-1
CASSQLGLAGDEQFF
TGTGCCAGCAGCCAATTGGGACTAGCGGGAGACGAGCAGTTCTTC
>NA|NA|TRBV12-3/TRBV12-4|TRBJ1-5
CASSFSGLSNQPQHF
TGTGCCAGCAGTTTTTCGGGGCTAAGCAATCAGCCCCAGCATTTT
>NA|few|TRBV29-1|TRBJ1-1
CSVEVGLRTEAFF
TGCAGCGTTGAGGTCGGACTGAGAACCGAAGCTTTCTTT
>NA|few|TRBV15|TRBJ1-5
CATSREGHLSNQPQHF
TGTGCCACCAGCAGAGAGGGACACCTTTCCAATCAGCCCCAGCATTTT
>TRBD2|NA|TRBV7-9|TRBJ2-1
CASSSLAGGSYNEQFF
TGTGCCAGCAGCTCACTAGCGGGAGGGTCATACAATGAGCAGTTCTTC
>NA|NA|TRBV9|TRBJ2-3
CASSVEGGSGYTDTQYF
TGTGCCAGCAGCGTAGAAGGTGGTAGCGGATACACAGATACGCAGTATTTT
>TRBD1|few|TRBV12-3/TRBV12-4|TRBJ2-7
CASSFGGQGPTKQYF
TGTGCCAGCAGTTTCGGGGGACAGGGACCTACGAAGCAGTACTTC
>NA|NA|TRBV19|TRBJ2-7
CASSSYGEQYF
TGTGCCAGTAGTTCTTACGGCGAGCAGTACTTC
>NA|few|TRBV5-6|TRBJ1-1
CASSKQPEAFF
TGTGCCAGCAGCAAACAACCTGAAGCTTTCTTT
>NA|NA|TRBV7-9|TRBJ1-1
CASSLAERPTEAFF
TGTGCCAGCAGCTTAGCGGAACGCCCCACTGAAGCTTTCTTT
>NA|few|TRBV5-1|TRBJ2-7
CASSSWELSYEQYF
TGCGCCAGCAGCTCCTGGGAACTCTCCTACGAGCAGTACTTC
>NA|few|TRBV30|TRBJ1-1
CAWSGLTPNTEAFF
TGTGCCTGGAGTGGCCTGACACCGAACACTGAAGCTTTCTTT
>TRBD1|NA|TRBV3-1|TRBJ2-5
CASSQGTGGPGAQYF
TGTGCCAGCAGCCAGGGGACAGGGGGACCGGGGGCCCAGTACTTC
>NA|NA|TRBV30|TRBJ1-1
CAWKTDNMNTEAFF
TGTGCCTGGAAGACGGACAACATGAACACTGAAGCTTTCTTT
>NA|few|TRBV12-3/TRBV12-4|TRBJ1-4
CASSAGVYEKLFF
TGTGCCAGCAGTGCCGGGGTATACGAAAAACTGTTTTTT
>NA|few|TRBV20-1|TRBJ1-1
CSARGRGRGTEAFF
TGCAGTGCTAGAGGTCGAGGGAGGGGGACTGAAGCTTTCTTT
>NA|NA|TRBV4-2|TRBJ2-3
CASSQELFGVADSTDTQYF
TGTGCCAGCAGCCAAGAACTGTTTGGAGTAGCGGATAGCACAGATACGCAGTATTTT
>TRBD2|NA|TRBV5-6|TRBJ2-1
CASRPGLGLDEQFF
TGTGCCAGCAGACCGGGACTAGGACTGGATGAGCAGTTCTTC
>TRBD2|NA|TRBV6-5|TRBJ2-1
CASRPTSGSYNEQFF
TGTGCCAGCAGACCAACTAGCGGGAGTTACAATGAGCAGTTCTTC
>TRBD2|NA|TRBV7-7|TRBJ2-1
CASSLGSSGRYNEQFF
TGTGCTAGCAGCTTAGGATCTAGCGGGAGGTACAATGAGCAGTTCTTC
>NA|NA|TRBV6-5|TRBJ1-1
CASSYYGGNTEAFF
TGTGCCAGCAGTTACTATGGGGGGAACACTGAAGCTTTCTTT
>TRBD1|few|TRBV18|TRBJ1-5
CASSQGQDRNQPQHF
TGTGCCAGCTCACAAGGACAGGATCGCAATCAGCCCCAGCATTTT
>TRBD1|few|TRBV29-1|TRBJ1-5
CSVGQGDPNQPQHF
TGCAGCGTCGGACAGGGTGATCCCAATCAGCCCCAGCATTTT
>NA|NA|TRBV6-5|TRBJ1-6
CASSYSTGEDSPLHF
TGTGCCAGCAGTTACTCTACCGGGGAGGATTCACCCCTCCACTTT
>NA|NA|TRBV15|TRBJ1-4
CATSRDREAVFF
TGTGCCACCAGCAGAGACAGGGAAGCGGTGTTTTTT
>TRBD1|NA|TRBV5-6|TRBJ2-1
CASSLGQGYFGNEQFF
TGTGCCAGCAGCTTGGGACAGGGCTATTTTGGGAATGAGCAGTTCTTC